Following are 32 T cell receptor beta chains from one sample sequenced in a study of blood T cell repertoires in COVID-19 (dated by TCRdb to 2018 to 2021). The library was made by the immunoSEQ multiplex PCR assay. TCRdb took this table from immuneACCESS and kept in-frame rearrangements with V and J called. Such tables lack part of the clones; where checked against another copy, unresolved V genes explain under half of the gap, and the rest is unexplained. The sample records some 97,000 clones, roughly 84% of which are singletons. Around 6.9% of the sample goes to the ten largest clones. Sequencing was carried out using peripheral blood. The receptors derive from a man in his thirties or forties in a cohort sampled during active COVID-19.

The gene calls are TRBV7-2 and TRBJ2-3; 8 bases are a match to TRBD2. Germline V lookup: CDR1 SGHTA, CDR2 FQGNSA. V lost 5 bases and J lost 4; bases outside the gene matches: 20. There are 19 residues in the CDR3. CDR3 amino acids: CASSLSESGGLWSPDTQYF. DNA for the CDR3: TGTGCCAGCAGCCTTAGCGAATCGGGGGGGCTGTGGTCCCCAGATACGCAGTATTTT.

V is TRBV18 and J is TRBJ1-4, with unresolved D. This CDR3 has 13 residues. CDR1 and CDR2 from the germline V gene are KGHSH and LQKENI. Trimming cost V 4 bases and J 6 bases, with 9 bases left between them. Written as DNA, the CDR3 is TGTGCCAGCTCACTCGCGGAGGATGAAAAACTGTTTTTT. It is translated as CASSLAEDEKLFF.

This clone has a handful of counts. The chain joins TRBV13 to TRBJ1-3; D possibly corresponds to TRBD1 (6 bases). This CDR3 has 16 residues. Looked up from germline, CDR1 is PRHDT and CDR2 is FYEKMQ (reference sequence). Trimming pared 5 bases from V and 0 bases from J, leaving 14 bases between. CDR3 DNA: TGTGCCAGCAGCGTCAGAACAGGGTACTCTGGAAACACCATATATTTT. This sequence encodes CASSVRTGYSGNTIYF.

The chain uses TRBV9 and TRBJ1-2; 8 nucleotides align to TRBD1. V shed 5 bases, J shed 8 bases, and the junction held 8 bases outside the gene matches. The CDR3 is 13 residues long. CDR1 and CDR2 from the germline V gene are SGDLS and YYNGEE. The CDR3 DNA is TGTGCCAGCAGAGCGTCATCAGGGGGCGGCTACACCTTC. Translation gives CASRASSGGGYTF.

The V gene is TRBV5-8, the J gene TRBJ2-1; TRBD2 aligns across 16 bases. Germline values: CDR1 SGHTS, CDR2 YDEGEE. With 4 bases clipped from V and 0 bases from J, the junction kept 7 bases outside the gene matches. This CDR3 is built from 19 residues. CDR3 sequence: CASSQGLAGGLGSYNEQFF. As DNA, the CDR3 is TGTGCCAGCAGCCAGGGACTAGCGGGGGGGCTAGGCTCCTACAATGAGCAGTTCTTC.

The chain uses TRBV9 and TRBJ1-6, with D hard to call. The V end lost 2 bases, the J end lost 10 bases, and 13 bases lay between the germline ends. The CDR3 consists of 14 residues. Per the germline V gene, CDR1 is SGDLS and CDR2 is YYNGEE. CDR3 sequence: CASSVDLGFSPLHF. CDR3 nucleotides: TGTGCCAGCAGCGTGGACTTGGGGTTCTCACCCCTCCACTTT.

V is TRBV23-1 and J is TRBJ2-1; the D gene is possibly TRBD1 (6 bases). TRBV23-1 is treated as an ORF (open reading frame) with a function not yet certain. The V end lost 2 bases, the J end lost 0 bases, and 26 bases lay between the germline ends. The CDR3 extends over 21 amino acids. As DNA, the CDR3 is TGCGCCAGCAGTCAAACTCCCGGGACAATACTCCAAATAAGCTCCTACAATGAGCAGTTCTTC. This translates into CASSQTPGTILQISSYNEQFF.

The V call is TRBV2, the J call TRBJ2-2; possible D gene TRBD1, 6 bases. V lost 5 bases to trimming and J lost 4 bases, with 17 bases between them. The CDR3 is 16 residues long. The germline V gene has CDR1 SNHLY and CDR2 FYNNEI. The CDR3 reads CASSLTGSRGTGELFF. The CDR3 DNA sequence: TGTGCCAGCAGTTTAACAGGGTCACGGGGCACCGGGGAGCTGTTTTTT.

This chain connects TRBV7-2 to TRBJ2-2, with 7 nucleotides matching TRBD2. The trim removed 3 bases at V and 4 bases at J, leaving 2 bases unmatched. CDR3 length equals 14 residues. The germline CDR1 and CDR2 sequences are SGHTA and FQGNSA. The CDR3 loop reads CASSLREGTGELFF. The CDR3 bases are TGTGCCAGCAGCTTGAGGGAGGGCACCGGGGAGCTGTTTTTT.

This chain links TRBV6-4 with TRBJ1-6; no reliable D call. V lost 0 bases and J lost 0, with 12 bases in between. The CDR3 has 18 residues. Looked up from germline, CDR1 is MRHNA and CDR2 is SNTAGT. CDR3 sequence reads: CASSDSGRESSYNSPLHF. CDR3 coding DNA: TGTGCCAGCAGTGACTCTGGGCGGGAGAGCTCCTATAATTCACCCCTCCACTTT.

The CDR3 is CSAKRLADYEQYF. The CDR3 nucleotides are TGCAGCGCCAAAAGACTGGCAGACTACGAGCAGTACTTC. The rearrangement links TRBV29-1 to TRBJ2-7; D is unresolved. The V gene lost 7 bases and the J gene lost 3 bases, with 16 bases spanning the gap. Germline CDR1 and CDR2: SQVTM and ANQGSEA. The CDR3 runs to 13 residues.

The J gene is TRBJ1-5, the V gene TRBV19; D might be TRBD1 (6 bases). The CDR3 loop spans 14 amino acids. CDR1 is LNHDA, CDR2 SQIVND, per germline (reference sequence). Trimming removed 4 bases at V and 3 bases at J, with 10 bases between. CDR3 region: CASSRGQNNQPQHF. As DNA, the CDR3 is TGTGCCAGTAGTAGAGGACAGAACAATCAGCCCCAGCATTTT.

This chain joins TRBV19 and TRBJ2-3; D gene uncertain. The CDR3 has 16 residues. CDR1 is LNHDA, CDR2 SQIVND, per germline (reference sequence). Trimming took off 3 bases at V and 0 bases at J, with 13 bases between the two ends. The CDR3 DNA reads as TGTGCCAGTAGTATGAAGTTCGGGTGGAGCACAGATACGCAGTATTTT. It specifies CASSMKFGWSTDTQYF.

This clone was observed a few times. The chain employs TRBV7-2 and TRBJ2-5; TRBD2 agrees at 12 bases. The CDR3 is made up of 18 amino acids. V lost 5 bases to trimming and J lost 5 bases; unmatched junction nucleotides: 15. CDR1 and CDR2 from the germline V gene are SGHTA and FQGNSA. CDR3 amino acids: CASSPTGLAGGPRETQYF. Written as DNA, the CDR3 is TGTGCCAGCAGCCCCACGGGCCTAGCGGGGGGGCCAAGGGAGACCCAGTACTTC.

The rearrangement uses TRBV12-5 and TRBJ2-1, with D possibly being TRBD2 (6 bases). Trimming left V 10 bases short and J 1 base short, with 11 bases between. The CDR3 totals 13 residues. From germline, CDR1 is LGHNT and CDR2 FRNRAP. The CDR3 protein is CAMGGDSYNEQFF. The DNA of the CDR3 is TGTGCTATGGGCGGGGATTCCTACAATGAGCAGTTCTTC.

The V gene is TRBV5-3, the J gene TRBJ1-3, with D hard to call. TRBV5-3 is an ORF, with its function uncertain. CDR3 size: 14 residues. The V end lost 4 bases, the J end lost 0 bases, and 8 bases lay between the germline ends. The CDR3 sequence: CARSLGVSGNTIYF. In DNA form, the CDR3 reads TGTGCCAGAAGCCTCGGAGTCTCTGGAAACACCATATATTTT.

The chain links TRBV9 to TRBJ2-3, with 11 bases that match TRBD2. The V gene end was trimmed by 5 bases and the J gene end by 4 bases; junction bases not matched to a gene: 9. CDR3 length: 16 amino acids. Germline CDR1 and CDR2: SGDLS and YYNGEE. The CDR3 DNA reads TGTGCCAGCAGAGACCATCTAGCGGGGGGATCAGATACGCAGTATTTT. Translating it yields CASRDHLAGGSDTQYF.

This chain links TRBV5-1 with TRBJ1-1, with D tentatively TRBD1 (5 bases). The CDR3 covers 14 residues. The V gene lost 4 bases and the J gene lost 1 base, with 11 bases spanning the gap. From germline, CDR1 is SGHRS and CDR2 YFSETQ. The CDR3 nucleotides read TGCGCCAGCAGCCCCTTTAGGGGGAACACTGAAGCTTTCTTT. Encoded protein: CASSPFRGNTEAFF.

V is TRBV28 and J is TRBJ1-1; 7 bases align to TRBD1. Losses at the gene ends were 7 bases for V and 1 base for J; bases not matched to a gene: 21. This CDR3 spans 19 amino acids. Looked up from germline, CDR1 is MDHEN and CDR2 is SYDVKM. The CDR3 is CASTLGRSGGGIGNTEAFF. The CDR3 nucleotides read TGTGCCAGCACCTTAGGGAGGTCAGGAGGGGGCATTGGGAACACTGAAGCTTTCTTT.

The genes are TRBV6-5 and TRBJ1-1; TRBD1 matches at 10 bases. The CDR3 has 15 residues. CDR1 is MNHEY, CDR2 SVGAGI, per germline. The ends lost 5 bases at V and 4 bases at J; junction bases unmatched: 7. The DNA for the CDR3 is TGTGCCAGCAGTCCGGGACAGGGGACTTTCACTGAAGCTTTCTTT. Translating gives CASSPGQGTFTEAFF.

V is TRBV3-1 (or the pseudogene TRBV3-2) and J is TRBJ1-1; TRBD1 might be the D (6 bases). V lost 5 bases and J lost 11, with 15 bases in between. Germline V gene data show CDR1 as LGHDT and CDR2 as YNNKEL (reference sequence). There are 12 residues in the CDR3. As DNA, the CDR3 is TGTGCCAGCAGCTATTCAGGGGTGTGGGCTTTCTTT. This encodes CASSYSGVWAFF.

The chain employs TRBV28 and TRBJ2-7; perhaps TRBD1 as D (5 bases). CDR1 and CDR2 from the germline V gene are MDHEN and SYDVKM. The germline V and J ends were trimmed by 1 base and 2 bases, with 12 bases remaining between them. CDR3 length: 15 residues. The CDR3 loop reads CASSLLPAGTYEQYF. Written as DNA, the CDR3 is TGTGCCAGCAGTTTATTGCCCGCAGGGACCTACGAGCAGTACTTC.

This CDR3 is CASSSDREYDTQYF. The CDR3 DNA reads TGCGCCAGCAGCAGCGACAGGGAATACGATACGCAGTATTTT. This chain joins TRBV5-1 and TRBJ2-3, with 7 bases matching TRBD1. The germline gives CDR1 SGHRS, CDR2 YFSETQ. The CDR3 is made up of 14 amino acids. V gave up 4 bases and J gave up 6 bases; unmatched junction bases: 8.

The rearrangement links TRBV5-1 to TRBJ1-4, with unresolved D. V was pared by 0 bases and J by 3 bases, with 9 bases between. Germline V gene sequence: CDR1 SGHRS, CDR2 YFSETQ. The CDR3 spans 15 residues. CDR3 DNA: TGCGCCAGCAGCTTGGTAGACGGGGCTAATGAAAAACTGTTTTTT. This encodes CASSLVDGANEKLFF.

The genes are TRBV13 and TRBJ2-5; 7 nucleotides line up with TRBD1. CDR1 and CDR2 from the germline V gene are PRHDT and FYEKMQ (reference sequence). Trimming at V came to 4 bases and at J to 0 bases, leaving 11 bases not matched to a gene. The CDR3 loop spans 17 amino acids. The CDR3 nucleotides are TGTGCCAGCAGCTCAGGACCGGGACAGCGGAACCAAGAGACCCAGTACTTC. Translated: CASSSGPGQRNQETQYF.

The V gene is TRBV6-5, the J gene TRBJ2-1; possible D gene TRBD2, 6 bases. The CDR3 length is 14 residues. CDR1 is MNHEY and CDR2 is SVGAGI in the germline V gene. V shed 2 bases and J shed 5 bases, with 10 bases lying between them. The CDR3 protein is CASSYNGGDNEQFF. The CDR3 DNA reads TGTGCCAGCAGTTACAACGGGGGAGACAATGAGCAGTTCTTC.

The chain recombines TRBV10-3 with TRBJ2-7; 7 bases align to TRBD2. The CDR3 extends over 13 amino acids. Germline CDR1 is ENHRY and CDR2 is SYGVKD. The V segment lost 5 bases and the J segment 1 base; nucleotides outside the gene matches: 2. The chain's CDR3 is CAISTGGSYEQYF. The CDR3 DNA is TGTGCCATCAGTACGGGGGGATCCTACGAGCAGTACTTC.

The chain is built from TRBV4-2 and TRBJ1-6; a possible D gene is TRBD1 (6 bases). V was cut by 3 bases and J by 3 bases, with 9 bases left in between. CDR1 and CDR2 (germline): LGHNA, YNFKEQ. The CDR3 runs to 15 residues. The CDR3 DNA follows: TGTGCCAGCAGCCAGCTACAGGGCTATAATTCACCCCTCCACTTT. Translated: CASSQLQGYNSPLHF.

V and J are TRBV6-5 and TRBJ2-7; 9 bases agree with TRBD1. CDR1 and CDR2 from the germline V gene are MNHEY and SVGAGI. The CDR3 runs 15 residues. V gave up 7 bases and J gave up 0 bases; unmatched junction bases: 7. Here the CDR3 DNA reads TGTGCCAGCACAAGAGGACAGGGGTCCTCCTACGAGCAGTACTTC. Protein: CASTRGQGSSYEQYF.

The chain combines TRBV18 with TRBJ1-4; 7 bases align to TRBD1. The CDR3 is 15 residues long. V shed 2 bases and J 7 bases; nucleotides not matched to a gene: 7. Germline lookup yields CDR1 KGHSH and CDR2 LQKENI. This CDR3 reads CASSPTTGKAEKLFF. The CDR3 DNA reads TGTGCCAGCTCACCAACGACAGGGAAGGCTGAAAAACTGTTTTTT.

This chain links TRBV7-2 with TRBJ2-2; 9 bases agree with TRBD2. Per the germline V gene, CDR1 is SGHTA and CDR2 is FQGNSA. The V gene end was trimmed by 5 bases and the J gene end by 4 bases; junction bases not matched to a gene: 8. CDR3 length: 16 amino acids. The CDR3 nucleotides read TGTGCCAGCAGCCCACCGGGACTAGCAGGCACCGGGGAGCTGTTTTTT. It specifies CASSPPGLAGTGELFF.

The CDR3: CAISESITLQETQYF. For the CDR3, the DNA is TGTGCCATCAGTGAGTCGATCACACTACAAGAGACCCAGTACTTC. This chain links TRBV10-3 with TRBJ2-5, with unresolved D. Germline-derived CDR1 and CDR2 are ENHRY and SYGVKD. CDR3 length equals 15 residues. Between the trimmed V and J ends, which lost 0 bases and 2 bases, there was a span of 10 bases.